The source of this TCR beta chain is a study of blood T cell repertoires in COVID-19. V was shortened by 6 bases and J by 6 bases, with 11 bases between the two germline ends. The CDR3 totals 13 residues. Germline CDR1 is MDHEN and CDR2 is SYDVKM. Repertoires were generated with immunoSEQ multiplex PCR, while TCRdb's copy carries only in-frame clones and drops some. Here the sample spans 80,000 or so clones, roughly 88% being singletons. Input material: peripheral blood. The receptor's source is a woman between 45 and 65 years old in a cohort sampled during active COVID-19. This chain links TRBV28 with TRBJ2-2; D possibly corresponds to TRBD2 (7 bases). In DNA form, the CDR3 reads TGTGCCAGCAGGGACAGCGGGGCCGGGGAGCTGTTTTTT. This sequence encodes CASRDSGAGELFF.